The sequence of this TCR beta chain was determined in a study of CD8 T cells in ankylosing spondylitis. Study-wide results and limits: Ankylosing spondylitis blood appeared to carry a characteristic TCR beta motif of eight or nine highly homologous variants.

Each CDR3 protein gets one entry after TCRdb re-called the 5' RACE reads with MiXCR. The sample yields more than 400,000 distinct CDR3 sequences, roughly 5.3% seen once. V was clipped by 7 bases and J by 1 base, with 17 bases between them. This CDR3 spans 16 amino acids. The germline gives CDR1 SQVTM, CDR2 ANQGSEA. The sample holds many counts of this clonotype. Its target is not known. This receptor was taken from a male donor with ankylosing spondylitis. The sample was blood, either unsorted or a sorted T cell fraction (not recorded which). V is TRBV29-1 and J is TRBJ2-6; TRBD1 is a possible D gene (7 bases). The CDR3 sequence is CSAGQEGFSGANVLTF. DNA of the CDR3: TGCAGCGCCGGACAGGAGGGGTTTTCTGGGGCCAACGTCCTGACTTTC.